Sequencing of this T cell receptor beta chain was carried out in a study of T-cell memory formation after mild COVID-19. From 5'RACE with constant-segment primers came TCR alpha and TCR beta cDNA libraries that carried sample barcodes and UMIs. TCRdb called the 5' RACE reads again in MiXCR, with one record for every CDR3 protein. This sample yields 550,000 to 650,000 distinct CDR3 sequences, of which 15% to 20% are seen a single time; approximately 8.1% belongs to the top ten. The ends were cut back, 5 bases at V and 4 bases at J, with 24 bases in the middle. The length of the CDR3 is 17 residues. The germline CDR1 and CDR2 sequences are DFQATT and SNEGSKA (reference sequence).

The V gene is TRBV20-1, the J gene TRBJ2-1, with D possibly TRBD1 on 5 matching bases. This sequence originates from an adult woman who had mild COVID-19 (a few samples of this study predate the infection). Cell type and time point are not known. The sample consisted of PBMCs or a T cell subset sorted from them (not recorded which). CDR3 sequence reads: CSAPHAQGWFSYNEQFF. The CDR3 DNA reads as TGCAGTGCTCCACATGCTCAGGGATGGTTTTCGTACAATGAGCAGTTCTTC.